This T cell receptor (beta chain) was found in a study of shared clonotypes between healthy human individuals (dated by TCRdb to about 2020). About the full investigation: Two women and three men aged 18 to 49 years were included in the cohort. For each donor, CD4 naive and CD4 memory were each run on three plates, CD8 naive on two plates, and CD8 memory on one plate. Leukapheresis yielded between about 0.8 and 8.9 billion PBMCs per donor. To increase sequencing depth and limit assay-specific biases, different laboratories used diverse techniques to prepare libraries and sequence TCR repertoires. Blood TCR repertoires of 5 or 6 healthy adults were deeply sequenced to estimate repertoire size and the extent of clonotype sharing between individuals. The study at large found these results: Across a few donors, 4.5% to 6.5% of naive CD4, approximately 3.5% of naive CD8, approximately 2.5% of memory CD4, and 0.4% of memory CD8 clonotypes were shared. Higher generation probabilities were observed for clonotypes shared by all four sorted-subset donors than for non-shared clonotypes. Naive subsets generally had larger estimated clonotype richness than memory subsets. The genetic and exposure-history diversity represented was limited by the small number of donors. Rarefaction of sorted-subset datasets indicated incomplete sequencing despite the large sequencing depth. Pairwise subsampling led to the expectation that sequencing depth would affect the degree of clonotype sharing among donors. Only blood was sampled, and tissue TCR repertoires likely differ from those in blood.

Healthy HIV-negative adults with no recently reported acute infections or vaccinations were included as donors. Only Caucasian adults living in Nashville, Tennessee, USA were represented among the donors. CD4+ T cells were enriched through magnetic negative selection, after which naive cells were positively selected on CD45RA and the remaining negative fraction served as the memory subset. After blood collection by leukapheresis, PBMCs were isolated using Ficoll-Histopaque density gradient centrifugation and then cryopreserved in the vapor phase of liquid nitrogen. Purity and quantity of every magnetically sorted T cell population were checked by analytical flow cytometry. Genomic DNA was isolated from every sorted fraction and measured by UV absorbance on a Nanodrop 2000c. This clone was recorded a few times. Its binding antigen is unknown. No clone much larger than this one lies a single base away; base qualities are absent.

Using the deep immunoSEQ assay, multiplex PCR amplified TCR CDR3 regions from genomic DNA. Genomic DNA extracted from each cell subset was distributed evenly over all wells of several immunoSEQ 96-well plates, and each plate served as one replicate. For sorted subsets, 150 to 200 ng genomic DNA, equal to tens of thousands of T cell genomes, was loaded into each replicate PCR. Purified libraries were quantified with a Qubit 3.0 fluorometer, sized on a Bioanalyzer 2100, and re-quantified with the KAPA Library Quantification kit. Each immunoSEQ 96-well plate was sequenced on its own single-read 150-cycle Illumina NextSeq 550 flow cell. The original pipeline was this. The immunoSEQ output contained only junctional sequences without quality scores, so filtering could not match that applied to full-length reads. To assign V/J genes and CDR3, sequences were annotated against IMGT germline references using PyIR, a Python wrapper for IgBLAST v1.9. Reads were removed for weak V/J assignments (E-value above 1e-6), missing CDR3, stop codons, out-of-frame junctions, or ambiguous translated residues. V3J clonotypes were defined as sequences sharing the same inferred V gene, J gene, and CDR3 amino acid sequence. Percentage overlap between repertoires was calculated by dividing the number of shared unique clonotypes by the size of the smaller repertoire. RTK rarefaction, the Chao1 estimator, and Recon v2.1 estimates of unobserved clonotypes were used to assess repertoire richness. For all TCRbeta clonotypes obtained by the gDNA method from a few donors, generation probabilities were computed with OLGA. Held by TCRdb, this immuneACCESS table contains in-frame sequences only and omits some clones. Under half of the omission traces to an unresolved V gene where checked; the cause of the rest is unknown. V and J calls and clone size are given by that table; D and trimming were obtained from the DNA. In all, the sample holds some 680,000 clones, and more than 70% of those were seen once. The ten biggest clones cover around 1.8% of the sample.

The sequence derives from a woman in her 30s in good health. The sample consisted of memory CD4+ T cells sorted from blood. Read against the paper, the sample's cell subset or site label means: CD45RA-negative fraction.

The CDR3 loop reads CAWSVDFLAFYEQYF. The nucleotides read TGTGCCTGGAGTGTTGACTTTCTAGCTTTCTACGAGCAGTACTTC. The V and J segments used are TRBV30 and TRBJ2-7; a tentative D match to TRBD2 spans 5 bases. Sequences GTSNPN (CDR1) and SVGIG (CDR2) are obtained from the germline V gene (reference sequence). V and J are truncated by 0 bases and 3 bases respectively, leaving an intervening sequence of 15 bases. The CDR3 runs 15 residues from the cysteine to the phenylalanine. Of the read, only the CDR3 DNA is kept; its 45 bases are in frame from base 1.